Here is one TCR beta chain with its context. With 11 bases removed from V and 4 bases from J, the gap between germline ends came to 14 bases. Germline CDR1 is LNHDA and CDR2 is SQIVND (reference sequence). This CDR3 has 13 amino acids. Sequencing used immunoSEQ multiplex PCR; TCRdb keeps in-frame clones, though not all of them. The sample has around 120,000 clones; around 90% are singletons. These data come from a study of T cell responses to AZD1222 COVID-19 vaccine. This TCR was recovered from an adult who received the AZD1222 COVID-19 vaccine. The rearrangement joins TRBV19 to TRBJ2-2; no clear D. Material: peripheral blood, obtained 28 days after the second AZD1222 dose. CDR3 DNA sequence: TGTGCCTGTAATAGGTGGGGCACCGGGGAGCTGTTTTTT. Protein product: CACNRWGTGELFF.